A selection of T cell receptor beta chains follows, all from one sample in a study of Tregs in tolerant kidney transplant recipients. Only in-frame clones appear in the TCRdb table, and some are missing; sequencing was by immunoSEQ multiplex PCR. The sample contains under 95,000 clones, around 90% of which appear only once. The sequences come from Tregs from blood, collected before the transplant. The source is a human donor who received a combined kidney and bone marrow transplant. Both conserved end residues are part of each CDR3. Fields, in order: J gene, V gene, CDR3 length, CDR3 protein.

TRBJ1-1	TRBV28	13	CASSLLGGTEAFF
TRBJ2-7	TRBV5-6	14	CASSPGYWVHEQYF
TRBJ2-1	TRBV6-5	16	CASSYLPSGRYNEQFF
TRBJ2-1	TRBV28	15	CASSLVGTEYNEQFF
TRBJ2-7	TRBV19	14	CASSKQTSSYEQYF
TRBJ2-1	TRBV19	16	CASSMIRGGSYNEQFF
TRBJ2-7	TRBV5-1	15	CASSLYPGGAYEQYF
TRBJ2-2	TRBV25-1	16	CASSVDGTGNTGELFF
TRBJ2-2	TRBV4-2	16	CASSQGSDSNTGELFF
TRBJ2-2	TRBV5-1	15	CASSSGQGATGELFF
TRBJ2-1	TRBV6-5	11	CASSRNNEQFF
TRBJ1-1	TRBV19	14	CASSINSLNTEAFF
TRBJ1-1	TRBV6-6	13	CASTRREGTEAFF
TRBJ2-7	TRBV6-5	15	CASSYSLGAHYEQYF